This T cell receptor (beta chain) was sequenced in a study of type 1 and type 2 diabetes patients. Study-wide background: A total of 15 million to 20 million paired-end reads came from the whole study.

The CDR3 consists of 13 residues. The germline CDR1 and CDR2 sequences are ENHRY and SYGVKD. V was pared by 6 bases and J by 4 bases, with 11 bases between. This clonotype was recorded a few times. Genomic DNA was the PCR template. Amplification of the beta chain CDR3 used 30 forward and 13 reverse multiplex primers. Each CDR3 protein gets one entry after TCRdb re-called the multiplex PCR reads with MiXCR. The table lists 280,000 or so distinct CDR3 sequences, roughly 44% of them singletons. This receptor was identified in a man younger than 30 with type 2 diabetes. The material sequenced was peripheral blood mononuclear cells (PBMCs). The chain is built from TRBV10-3 and TRBJ2-3; possibly TRBD2 for D (5 bases). CDR3: CAIRPTSADTQYF. The CDR3 region has the DNA TGTGCCATCAGACCAACTAGTGCAGATACGCAGTATTTT.